This T cell receptor (beta chain) was captured by sequencing in a study of blood T cell repertoires in COVID-19. Using immunoSEQ multiplex PCR, the repertoire was profiled, and TCRdb retains in-frame clones only, with some absent. The table records about 180,000 clones, around 89% of them present only once. Sequenced sample: peripheral blood. The TCR was taken from a woman in her twenties or thirties with acute or convalescent COVID-19.

The CDR3, as DNA: TGCGCCAGCAGCGCGCTCGGAGCAACTAATGAAAAACTGTTTTTT. It translates to CASSALGATNEKLFF. The chain uses TRBV5-1 and TRBJ1-4; D unresolved. V was pared by 4 bases and J by 0 bases, with 10 bases between. Germline lookup yields CDR1 SGHRS and CDR2 YFSETQ. The CDR3 spans 15 residues.